This entry concerns a single TCR beta chain. The antigen is not known. Deep was the level used in running the assay. Here immunoSEQ multiplex PCR was the method, and the copy in TCRdb shows in-frame clones only, minus some. The sample carries about 530,000 clones, almost 97% recorded once. The data stem from a study of shared clonotypes between healthy human individuals. Study context: The cohort had a couple of women and three men, ages 18 to 49. Study-level results: A few donors had about 5% of their naive CD4 clonotypes in common.

Looked up from germline, CDR1 is SQVTM and CDR2 is ANQGSEA. V shed 3 bases and J 10 bases; nucleotides not matched to a gene: 4. The CDR3 is made up of 11 amino acids. Healthy and HIV-negative, the adult donors had no recent acute infections or vaccinations. The receptor was derived from a woman in her twenties or thirties in good health. The sequencing sample was made of naive CD4+ T cells sorted from blood. Subset in this sample: CD45RA+ positively selected. The rearrangement uses TRBV29-1 and TRBJ2-3, with 7 nucleotides matching TRBD1. The CDR3 sequence is CSVETGSAQYF. CDR3 nucleotide sequence: TGCAGCGTTGAGACAGGGTCGGCGCAGTATTTT.